This T cell receptor beta chain was profiled in a study of T cell responses to AZD1222 COVID-19 vaccine (dated by TCRdb to the early 2020s). About the full investigation: Because spike-specific TCR depth and breadth did not differ between the two schedules, AZD1222 recipients who got a second dose at roughly 4 weeks were pooled with those who got a second dose at roughly 12 weeks. Enrollment into the trials was organized by age into subgroups of 18-55, 56-69 and 70-plus years, and those subgroups contained roughly 160, 29 and 62 TCR-sequenced participants, respectively. A total of around 240 trial participants underwent TCR sequencing, of whom 207 had received two doses of AZD1222 and some 26 had received two doses of the MenACWY control vaccine.

Overall study outcomes, separate from this receptor: The vaccine-associated CD4 TCRs covered the entire spike protein, and the dominant responses fell in regions 160-218 and 743-854. Reportedly, almost half of the unique spike-specific TCRs recognized epitopes lying outside the regions that are mutated in the B.1.351 and B.1.1.7 variants. A significant rise in spike-specific TCR breadth and depth was observed after two AZD1222 doses relative to day 0 and relative to MenACWY recipients. Conclusions about previously exposed vaccinees are limited because only 6 or 7 AZD1222 recipients were SARS-CoV-2 seropositive at baseline. Most participants were white British and females outnumbered males, and the authors suggested that clonal diversity may have been underestimated. Because no day 14 peak-response samples were available, repertoires were characterized only after the peak T cell response. In the small 56-69-year group, the increase in depth fell short of significance, most likely because of low power.

The CDR3 regions of human TCRbeta chains were analyzed by immunosequencing. For the original study's pipeline: TCRs in the repertoires were compared against a reference library of SARS-CoV-2-specific TCRs that had been generated with the MIRA antigen-specificity platform. Breadth was defined as the fraction of unique TCRs that were SARS-CoV-2-associated. Depth was defined as the fraction of total T cells that were SARS-CoV-2-associated. Using the MIRA data, every spike-specific TCR was mapped to the spike region that the TCR reacted to and assigned to either a CD4 or a CD8 class. Log10-transformed breadth and depth values were compared by one-way ANOVA with Sidak's multiple comparisons tests. The clones in this table, taken by TCRdb from immuneACCESS, are in-frame only. Not every clone is retained; where verified, under half of the shortfall comes from an unresolved V gene, and the cause of the rest is unknown. That table furnishes V, J and clone size, whereas the DNA furnished D and trimming. The sample data list 150,000 to 200,000 clones, and about 92% of these were observed just once. Roughly 3.9% of the sample belongs to the ten largest clones.

The time point tag for this specimen amounts to: baseline before first vaccination. The vaccinee samples were drawn from two UK trials, COV001 and COV002, one of which was a single-blind randomized controlled phase 2/3 trial testing AZD1222 (ChAdOx1 nCoV-19) in healthy adults. Trial participant PBMC samples were collected at day 0 and day 28 after the second dose for TCRbeta chain sequencing. From a lookup of the germline V gene, CDR1 and CDR2 are SGHRS and YFSETQ. From cysteine to phenylalanine, the CDR3 is 14 amino acids long. The kept DNA is CDR3 alone, 42 bases in frame from the first base. V is cut by 5 bases and J by 5 bases, and the space between the germline ends is 16 bases. Turning to this clone: The antigen it binds to is not known. No base quality information exists; no much larger clone differs at one position.

Sequenced material: peripheral blood, taken on day 0 of AZD1222 vaccination. The receptor was isolated from an adult in good health. The chain joins TRBV5-1 to TRBJ1-1; the D gene is perhaps TRBD1, from 6 matching bases. CDR3 region: CASSNGGGKTEAFF. The nucleotides read TGCGCCAGCAGTAACGGAGGGGGAAAAACTGAAGCTTTCTTT.